This passage covers 25 T cell receptor beta chains from one sample sequenced in a study of response to subunit inactivated influenza vaccine. TCRdb re-derived calls from the RT-PCR reads in MiXCR, one entry per CDR3 protein. This sample has 650,000 to 850,000 distinct CDR3 sequences; approximately 13% occur once, and the top ten carry 5.5% to 8%. Source: PBMCs from blood, taken less than 15 days before vaccination. These receptors all come from a man in his fifties who received an inactivated influenza vaccine.

The chain carries TRBV2 and TRBJ2-2; D assignment may be TRBD1 or TRBD2 (5 bases each). The germline V and J ends were trimmed by 7 bases and 0 bases, with 12 bases remaining between them. The CDR3 sequence is 15 residues long. Germline CDR1 and CDR2: SNHLY and FYNNEI. CDR3 DNA sequence: TGTGCCAGCAATTTGGGGGTTTCGAACACCGGGGAGCTGTTTTTT. Residues: CASNLGVSNTGELFF.

This clonotype came up many times. The chain links TRBV12-3 or TRBV12-4 to TRBJ1-1; D is undetermined. The V end lost 4 bases, the J end lost 2 bases, and 5 bases lay between the germline ends. This CDR3 has 12 residues. CDR3 DNA sequence: TGTGCCAGCAGTTGGGCCAACACTGAAGCTTTCTTT. Amino acid sequence: CASSWANTEAFF.

J is TRBJ2-7 and V is TRBV12-3 or TRBV12-4; 9 bases are a match to TRBD1. The CDR3 runs to 16 residues. V gave up 5 bases and J gave up 1 base; unmatched junction bases: 9. CDR3 amino acids: CASSARLGTGSYEQYF. CDR3 sequence (DNA): TGTGCCAGCAGTGCCCGGTTAGGGACAGGGTCCTACGAGCAGTACTTC.

The CDR3 DNA is TGCAGCGTGTACGGGGTTGGCTACACCTTC. Translating it yields CSVYGVGYTF. The gene calls are TRBV29-1 and TRBJ1-2, with D uncertain. V was clipped by 6 bases and J by 7 bases, with 9 bases between them. Germline V gene lookup returns CDR1 SQVTM and CDR2 ANQGSEA. The CDR3 runs 10 residues.

The sample holds a few counts of this clonotype. The gene calls are TRBV6-1 and TRBJ2-7, with D possibly TRBD2 on 6 matching bases. Germline CDR1 and CDR2: MNHNS and SASEGT. V was clipped by 7 bases and J by 4 bases, with 17 bases between them. The CDR3 has 14 residues. In DNA, the CDR3 is TGTGCCAGCACCTCGACTAGTGGGGTTTACGAGCAGTACTTC. It translates to CASTSTSGVYEQYF.

This chain joins TRBV6-6 and TRBJ1-1, with D tentatively TRBD1 (5 bases). CDR3 size: 12 residues. From germline, CDR1 is MNHNY and CDR2 SVGAGI (reference sequence). V gave up 5 bases and J gave up 8 bases, with 12 bases separating them. CDR3 loop: CASSGTLGEAFF. The CDR3 DNA is TGTGCCAGCAGTGGGACCCTAGGAGAAGCTTTCTTT.

A few counts support this clonotype. The chain recombines TRBV20-1 with TRBJ1-5, with D unclear. The CDR3 length is 15 residues. The germline V gene has CDR1 DFQATT and CDR2 SNEGSKA (reference sequence). The V and J ends lost 0 bases and 3 bases respectively, with 12 bases between them. CDR3 sequence reads: CSAREGLQPNQPQHF. The CDR3 region has the DNA TGCAGTGCTAGAGAAGGTCTACAGCCCAATCAGCCCCAGCATTTT.

The CDR3 bases are TGTGCCAGCAGTTTCGCGGGTAAGGTGGTCGGCGAGACCCAGTACTTC. This codes for CASSFAGKVVGETQYF. The V and J genes are TRBV12-3 or TRBV12-4 and TRBJ2-5; tentatively, D is TRBD2 (5 bases). Trimming left V 3 bases short and J 5 bases short, with 19 bases between. The CDR3 consists of 16 residues.

At least ten counts were recorded for this clonotype. The chain combines TRBV18 with TRBJ2-3; D unresolved. Germline CDR1 KGHSH, CDR2 LQKENI. Between the trimmed V and J ends, which lost 1 base and 2 bases, there was a span of 4 bases. This CDR3 comprises 13 residues. The CDR3 sequence is CASSPRTTDTQYF. The CDR3 bases are TGTGCCAGCTCACCACGCACCACAGATACGCAGTATTTT. The whole variable domain, filled in from reference TRBV18 and TRBJ2-3, reads NAGVMQNPRHLVRRRGQEARLRCSPMKGHSHVYWYRQLPEEGLKFMVYLQKENIIDESGMPKERFSAEFPKEGPSILRIQQVVRGDSAAYFCASSPRTTDTQYFGPGTRLTVL.

The V call is TRBV4-3, the J call TRBJ1-1; the D gene is possibly TRBD1 (5 bases). CDR3 length: 14 amino acids. CDR1 is LGHNA and CDR2 is YSLEER in the germline V gene. Trimming removed 0 bases at V and 4 bases at J, with 9 bases between. CDR3 nucleotide sequence: TGCGCCAGCAGCCAAGACCTGGGGGGCACTGAAGCTTTCTTT. It codes for CASSQDLGGTEAFF.

This clonotype showed up just a few times. The chain carries TRBV5-1 and TRBJ2-7; 13 nucleotides line up with TRBD2. This CDR3 is 15 amino acids long. Germline values: CDR1 SGHRS, CDR2 YFSETQ. V lost 3 bases, J lost 5 bases, and 5 bases stayed unmatched. The CDR3 sequence: CASSSLAGGLDEQYF. The CDR3 coding sequence is TGCGCCAGCAGCTCACTAGCGGGGGGGCTCGACGAGCAGTACTTC.

The chain joins TRBV20-1 to TRBJ2-3, with 7 nucleotides matching TRBD2. Losses at the gene ends were 8 bases for V and 0 bases for J; bases not matched to a gene: 14. In germline, CDR1 is DFQATT, CDR2 SNEGSKA (reference sequence). The CDR3 is made up of 16 amino acids. CDR3 in DNA: TGCAGTTTCGTGGGAGGGTCCGGGTCTAGCACAGATACGCAGTATTTT. Protein sequence: CSFVGGSGSSTDTQYF.

In this sample, this clonotype turned up a few times. The V call is TRBV5-6, the J call TRBJ2-7, with 11 bases identical to TRBD1. The junction had 5 bases not matched to a gene; V was cut back by 6 bases and J by 6 bases. The CDR3 is made up of 13 amino acids. The germline V gene encodes CDR1 SGHDT and CDR2 YYEEEE. CDR3 DNA: TGTGCCAGCACCTTCGGGACAGGGGGCGAGCAGTACTTC. Its translation: CASTFGTGGEQYF.

The chain has TRBV4-1 and TRBJ1-6, with TRBD1 matching 8 bases. The CDR3 extends over 16 amino acids. Germline CDR1 MGHRA, CDR2 YSYEKL. Losses at the gene ends were 0 bases for V and 7 bases for J; bases not matched to a gene: 5. The CDR3 loop is CASSQEQGATNSPLHF. DNA for the CDR3: TGCGCCAGCAGCCAAGAGCAGGGGGCAACCAATTCACCCCTCCACTTT.

The J gene is TRBJ1-2, the V gene TRBV6-1; 8 bases are a match to TRBD1. J was trimmed by 6 bases and V by 6 bases; bases with no gene match: 9. Germline CDR1 reads MNHNS; CDR2 reads SASEGT. The CDR3 has 14 residues. CDR3 in amino acids: CASRKTGARHGYTF. CDR3 sequence (DNA): TGTGCCAGCAGAAAGACAGGGGCCCGGCATGGCTACACCTTC.

This clonotype turned up a few times. V usage is TRBV15 and J usage is TRBJ1-5; 8 bases match TRBD1. V trimming: 3 bases; J trimming: 4 bases; junction bases outside the gene matches: 5. Germline values: CDR1 LNHNV, CDR2 YYDKDF (reference sequence). The CDR3 runs to 15 residues. The CDR3 sequence: CATSRFGQGNQPQHF. CDR3 in DNA: TGTGCCACCAGCAGGTTTGGACAGGGAAATCAGCCCCAGCATTTT.

The V call is TRBV5-1, the J call TRBJ2-1; 11 nucleotides match TRBD1. Germline V gives CDR1 SGHRS, CDR2 YFSETQ. CDR3 length: 15 amino acids. With 2 bases clipped from V and 8 bases from J, the junction kept 6 bases outside the gene matches. The CDR3 DNA reads TGCGCCAGCAGCTTTGGGGACAGGGGGTTCGATGAGCAGTTCTTC. Translation gives CASSFGDRGFDEQFF.

This clonotype has more than one count but fewer than ten. CDR3 DNA sequence: TGTGCCAGCATAGCCGGACTAGCGGGGGTCTCCTCCTACGAGCAGTACTTC. Amino acid sequence: CASIAGLAGVSSYEQYF. V usage is TRBV6-2 or TRBV6-3 and J usage is TRBJ2-7; 13 bases fit TRBD2. CDR1 is MNHEY and CDR2 is SVGEGT in the germline V gene. CDR3 length equals 17 residues. With 7 bases clipped from V and 0 bases from J, the junction kept 9 bases outside the gene matches.

This clonotype was seen only a few times. V and J are TRBV7-9 and TRBJ1-1; 7 nucleotides align to TRBD1. Germline assignment: CDR1 SEHNR and CDR2 FQNEAQ (reference sequence). Trimming took 3 bases from V and 4 from J; bases not matched to a gene: 5. The CDR3 loop spans 14 amino acids. Written as DNA, the CDR3 is TGTGCCAGCAGCTTCGGGTCAGGGGGCACTGAAGCTTTCTTT. This gives the protein CASSFGSGGTEAFF.

This chain joins TRBV28 and TRBJ2-7; D perhaps matches TRBD1 (6 bases). V lost 1 base and J 6 bases, leaving 13 bases between the germline ends. CDR1 and CDR2 (germline): MDHEN, SYDVKM. The CDR3 is made up of 14 amino acids. Here the CDR3 DNA reads TGTGCCAGCAGTTTATTAGGGGGACGGAGCGAGCAGTACTTC. Amino acid sequence: CASSLLGGRSEQYF.

The chain links TRBV20-1 to TRBJ2-5; a possible D gene is TRBD1 (6 bases). Trimming shortened V by 6 bases and J by 0 bases, and 20 bases separated the two germline ends. CDR3 length equals 16 residues. The germline V gene has CDR1 DFQATT and CDR2 SNEGSKA (reference sequence). CDR3 in amino acids: CSARPPQGKDQETQYF. The CDR3 DNA reads TGCAGTGCCAGACCACCCCAGGGGAAGGACCAAGAGACCCAGTACTTC.

Here the CDR3 reads CASRGWGNEQFF. CDR3 DNA: TGTGCCAGCAGGGGATGGGGCAATGAGCAGTTCTTC. The J gene is TRBJ2-1, the V gene TRBV6-2 or TRBV6-3; D not resolved. Germline V CDR1 and CDR2: MNHEY, SVGEGT. This CDR3 is 12 amino acids long. Trimming removed 6 bases from V and 6 bases from J, with 9 bases in between.

This clonotype was found many times. The chain couples TRBV24-1 to TRBJ1-1, with D possibly matching TRBD1 (5 bases). Trimming left V 9 bases short and J 6 bases short, with 16 bases between. This CDR3 has 13 amino acids. Germline CDR1 KGHDR, CDR2 SFDVKD. The CDR3 DNA sequence: TGTGCCACCTCCCGCCCAGGGACCCCTGAAGCTTTCTTT. Translating gives CATSRPGTPEAFF.

The CDR3 DNA is TGCAGTGCTAGAGAGGGGGGGCAAGCCCCGTACAATGAGCAGTTCTTC. Its translation: CSAREGGQAPYNEQFF. The chain is built from TRBV20-1 and TRBJ2-1; a weak D match, TRBD2 (7 bases). The V gene lost 0 bases and the J gene lost 4 bases, with 16 bases spanning the gap. Germline-derived CDR1 and CDR2 are DFQATT and SNEGSKA (reference sequence). This CDR3 has 16 amino acids.

At least ten counts were recorded for this clonotype. The chain couples TRBV10-3 to TRBJ2-5; 10 positions agree with TRBD2. Germline CDR1 is ENHRY and CDR2 is SYGVKD. J lost 2 bases, V lost 0 bases, and 3 bases had no gene match. The CDR3 is 16 residues long. The CDR3 loop is CAISESGTSVQETQYF. In nucleotides, the CDR3 is TGTGCCATCAGTGAGTCTGGGACTAGCGTACAAGAGACCCAGTACTTC.